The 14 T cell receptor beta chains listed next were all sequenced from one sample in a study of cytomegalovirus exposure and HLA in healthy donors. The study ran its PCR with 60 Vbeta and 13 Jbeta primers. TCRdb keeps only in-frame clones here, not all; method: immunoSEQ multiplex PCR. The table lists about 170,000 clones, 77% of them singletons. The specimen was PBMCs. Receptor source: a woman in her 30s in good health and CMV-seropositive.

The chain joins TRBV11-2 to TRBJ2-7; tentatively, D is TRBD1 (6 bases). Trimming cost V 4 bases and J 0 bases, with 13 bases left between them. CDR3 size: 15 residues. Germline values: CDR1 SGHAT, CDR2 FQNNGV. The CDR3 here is CASSSGQQHSYEQYF. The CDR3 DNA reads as TGTGCCAGCAGCTCCGGACAGCAACACTCCTACGAGCAGTACTTC.

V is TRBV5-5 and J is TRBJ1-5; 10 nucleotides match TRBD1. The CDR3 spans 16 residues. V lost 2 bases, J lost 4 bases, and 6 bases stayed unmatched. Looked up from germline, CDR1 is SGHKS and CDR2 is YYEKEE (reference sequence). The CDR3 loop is CASSLTGQGTNQPQHF. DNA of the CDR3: TGTGCCAGCAGCTTAACGGGACAGGGGACGAATCAGCCCCAGCATTTT.

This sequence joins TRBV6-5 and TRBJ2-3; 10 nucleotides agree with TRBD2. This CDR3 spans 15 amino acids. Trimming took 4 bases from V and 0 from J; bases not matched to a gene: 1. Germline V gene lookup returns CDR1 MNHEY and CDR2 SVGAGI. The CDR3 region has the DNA TGTGCCAGCAGTTCACTAGCGGGAAGCACAGATACGCAGTATTTT. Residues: CASSSLAGSTDTQYF.

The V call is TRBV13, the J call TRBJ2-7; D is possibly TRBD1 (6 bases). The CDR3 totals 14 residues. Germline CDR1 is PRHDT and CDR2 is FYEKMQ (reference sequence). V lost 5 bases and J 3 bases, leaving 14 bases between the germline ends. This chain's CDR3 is CASSPPQGRYEQYF. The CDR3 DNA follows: TGTGCCAGCAGCCCCCCTCAGGGGCGCTACGAGCAGTACTTC.

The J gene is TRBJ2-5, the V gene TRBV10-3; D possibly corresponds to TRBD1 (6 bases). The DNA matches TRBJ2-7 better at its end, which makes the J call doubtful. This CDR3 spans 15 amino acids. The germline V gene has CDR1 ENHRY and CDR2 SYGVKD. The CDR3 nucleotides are TGTGCCATCAATCGAATGGGGACACCAGCCTACGAGCAGTACTTC. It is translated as CAINRMGTPAYEQYF.

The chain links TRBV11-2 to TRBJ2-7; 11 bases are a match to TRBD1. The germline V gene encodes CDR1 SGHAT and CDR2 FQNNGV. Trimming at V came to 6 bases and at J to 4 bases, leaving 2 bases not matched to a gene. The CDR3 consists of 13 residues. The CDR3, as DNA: TGTGCCAGCAGGGGGGACAGGGGGTACGAGCAGTACTTC. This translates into CASRGDRGYEQYF.

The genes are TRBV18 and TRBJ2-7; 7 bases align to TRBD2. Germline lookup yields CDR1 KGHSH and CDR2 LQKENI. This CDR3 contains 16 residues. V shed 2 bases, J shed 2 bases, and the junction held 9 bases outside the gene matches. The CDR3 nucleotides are TGTGCCAGCTCACCATCGCGAGCGGGGAGCGCCTACGAGCAGTACTTC. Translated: CASSPSRAGSAYEQYF.

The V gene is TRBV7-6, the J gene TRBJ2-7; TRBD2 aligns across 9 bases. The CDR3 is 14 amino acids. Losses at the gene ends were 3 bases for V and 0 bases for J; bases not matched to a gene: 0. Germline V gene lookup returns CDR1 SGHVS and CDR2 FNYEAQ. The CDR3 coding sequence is TGTGCCAGCAGCTTTAGCGGGAGCTCCTACGAGCAGTACTTC. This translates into CASSFSGSSYEQYF. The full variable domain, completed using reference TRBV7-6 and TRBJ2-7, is GAGVSQSPRYKVTKRGQDVALRCDPISGHVSLYWYRQALGQGPEFLTYFNYEAQQDKSGLPNDRFSAERPEGSISTLTIQRTEQRDSAMYRCASSFSGSSYEQYFGPGTRLTVT.

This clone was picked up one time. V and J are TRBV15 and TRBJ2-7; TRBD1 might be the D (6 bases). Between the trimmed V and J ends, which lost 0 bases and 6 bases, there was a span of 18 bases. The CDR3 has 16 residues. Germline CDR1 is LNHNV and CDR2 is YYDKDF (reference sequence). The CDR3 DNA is TGTGCCACCAGCAGAGAGGGGTCGGCAGGGGTTCGCGAGCAGTACTTC. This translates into CATSREGSAGVREQYF.

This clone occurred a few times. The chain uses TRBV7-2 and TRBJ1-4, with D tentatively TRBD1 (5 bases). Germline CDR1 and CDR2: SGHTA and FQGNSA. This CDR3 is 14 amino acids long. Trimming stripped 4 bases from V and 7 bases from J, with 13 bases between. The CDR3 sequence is CASSSGGATEKLFF. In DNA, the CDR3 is TGTGCCAGCAGCTCAGGCGGGGCCACTGAAAAACTGTTTTTT. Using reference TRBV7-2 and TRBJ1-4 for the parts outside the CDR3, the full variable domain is GAGVSQSPSNKVTEKGKDVELRCDPISGHTALYWYRQSLGQGLEFLIYFQGNSAPDKSGLPSDRFSAERTGGSVSTLTIQRTQQEDSAVYLCASSSGGATEKLFFGSGTQLSVL.

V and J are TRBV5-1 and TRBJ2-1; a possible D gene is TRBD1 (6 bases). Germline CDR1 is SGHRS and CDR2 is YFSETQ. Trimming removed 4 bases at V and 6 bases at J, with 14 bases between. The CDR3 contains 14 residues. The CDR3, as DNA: TGCGCCAGCAGCCCCAGGGGATCTATCAATGAGCAGTTCTTC. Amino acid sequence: CASSPRGSINEQFF.

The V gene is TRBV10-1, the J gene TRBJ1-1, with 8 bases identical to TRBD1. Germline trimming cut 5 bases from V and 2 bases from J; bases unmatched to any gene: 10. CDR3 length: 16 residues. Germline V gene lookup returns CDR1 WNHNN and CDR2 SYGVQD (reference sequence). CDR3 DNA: TGCGCCAGCAGTATCGGACAGGGCTTGGACAACACTGAAGCTTTCTTT. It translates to CASSIGQGLDNTEAFF.

This CDR3 is CASQQTGTGGYNEQFF. DNA for the CDR3: TGTGCCAGCCAACAAACCGGGACAGGAGGATACAATGAGCAGTTCTTC. The chain is built from TRBV13 and TRBJ2-1, with 8 bases that match TRBD1. V was pared by 8 bases and J by 4 bases, with 13 bases of the junction left unmatched. Germline V lookup: CDR1 PRHDT, CDR2 FYEKMQ (reference sequence). CDR3 length equals 16 residues.

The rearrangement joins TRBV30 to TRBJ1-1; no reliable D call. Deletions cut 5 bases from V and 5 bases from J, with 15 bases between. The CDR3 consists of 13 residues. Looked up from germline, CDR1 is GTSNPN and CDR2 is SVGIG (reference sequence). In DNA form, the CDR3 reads TGTGCCTGGGTCGGTGGAAGCGGGACTGAAGCTTTCTTT. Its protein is CAWVGGSGTEAFF.